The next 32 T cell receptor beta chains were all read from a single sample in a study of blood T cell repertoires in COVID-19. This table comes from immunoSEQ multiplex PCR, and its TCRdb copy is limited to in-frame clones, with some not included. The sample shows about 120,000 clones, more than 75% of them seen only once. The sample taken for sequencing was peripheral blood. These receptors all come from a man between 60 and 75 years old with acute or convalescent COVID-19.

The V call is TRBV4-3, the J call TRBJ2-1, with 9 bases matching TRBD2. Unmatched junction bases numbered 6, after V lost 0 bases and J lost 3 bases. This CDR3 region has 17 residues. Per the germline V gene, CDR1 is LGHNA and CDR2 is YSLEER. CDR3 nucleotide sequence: TGCGCCAGCAGCCAAGATCCTCTACTAGCGGGCTACAATGAGCAGTTCTTC. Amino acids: CASSQDPLLAGYNEQFF.

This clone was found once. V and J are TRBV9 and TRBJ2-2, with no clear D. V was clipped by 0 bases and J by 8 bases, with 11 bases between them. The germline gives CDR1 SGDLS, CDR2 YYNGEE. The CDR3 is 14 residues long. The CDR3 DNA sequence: TGTGCCAGCAGCGTAGGATCGTTTCAGGGGGAGCTGTTTTTT. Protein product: CASSVGSFQGELFF.

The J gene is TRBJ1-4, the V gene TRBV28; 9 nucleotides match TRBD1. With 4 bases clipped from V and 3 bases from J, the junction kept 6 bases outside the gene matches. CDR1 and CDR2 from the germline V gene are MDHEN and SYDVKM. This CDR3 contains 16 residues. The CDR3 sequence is CASSSVQGAANEKLFF. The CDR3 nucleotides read TGTGCCAGCAGTTCAGTACAGGGGGCGGCTAATGAAAAACTGTTTTTT.

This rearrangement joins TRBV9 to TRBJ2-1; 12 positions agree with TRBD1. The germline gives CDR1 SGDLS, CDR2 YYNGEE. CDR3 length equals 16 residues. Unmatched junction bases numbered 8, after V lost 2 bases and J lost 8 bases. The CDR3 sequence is CASSVKSGQGAYEQFF. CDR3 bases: TGTGCCAGCAGCGTCAAATCGGGACAGGGGGCCTATGAGCAGTTCTTC.

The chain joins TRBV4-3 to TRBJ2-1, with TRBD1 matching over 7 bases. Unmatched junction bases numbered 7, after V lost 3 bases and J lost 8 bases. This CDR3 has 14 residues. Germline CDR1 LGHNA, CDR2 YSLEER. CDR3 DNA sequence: TGCGCCAGCAGCCATGCCAGAGGGACAGATGAGCAGTTCTTC. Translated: CASSHARGTDEQFF.

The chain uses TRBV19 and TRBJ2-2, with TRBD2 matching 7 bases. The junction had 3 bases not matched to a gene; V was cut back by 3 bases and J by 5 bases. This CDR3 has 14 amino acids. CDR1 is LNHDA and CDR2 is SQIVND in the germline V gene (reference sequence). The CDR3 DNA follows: TGTGCCAGTAGTATGGACGGGGGGACCGGGGAGCTGTTTTTT. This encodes CASSMDGGTGELFF.

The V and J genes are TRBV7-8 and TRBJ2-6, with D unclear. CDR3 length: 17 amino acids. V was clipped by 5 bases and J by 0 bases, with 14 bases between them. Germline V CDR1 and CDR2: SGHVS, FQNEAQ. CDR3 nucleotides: TGTGCCAGCAGCCCCGTCCAGTTTCTCTCTGGGGCCAACGTCCTGACTTTC. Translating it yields CASSPVQFLSGANVLTF. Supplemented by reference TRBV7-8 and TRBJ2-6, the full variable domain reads GAGVSQSPRYKVAKRGQDVALRCDPISGHVSLFWYQQALGQGPEFLTYFQNEAQLDKSGLPSDRFFAERPEGSVSTLKIQRTQQEDSAVYLCASSPVQFLSGANVLTFGAGSRLTVL.

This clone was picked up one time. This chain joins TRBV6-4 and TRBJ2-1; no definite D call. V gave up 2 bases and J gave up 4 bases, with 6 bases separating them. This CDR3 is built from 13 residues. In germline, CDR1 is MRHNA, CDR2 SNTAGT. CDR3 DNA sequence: TGTGCCAGCAGTGACGGGCAGTACAATGAGCAGTTCTTC. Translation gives CASSDGQYNEQFF.

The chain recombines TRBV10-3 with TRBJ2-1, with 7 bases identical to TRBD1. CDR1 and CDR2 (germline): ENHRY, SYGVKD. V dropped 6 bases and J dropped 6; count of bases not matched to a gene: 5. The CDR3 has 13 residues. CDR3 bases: TGTGCCATCAGGGGGACAGCCTTCAATGAGCAGTTCTTC. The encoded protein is CAIRGTAFNEQFF.

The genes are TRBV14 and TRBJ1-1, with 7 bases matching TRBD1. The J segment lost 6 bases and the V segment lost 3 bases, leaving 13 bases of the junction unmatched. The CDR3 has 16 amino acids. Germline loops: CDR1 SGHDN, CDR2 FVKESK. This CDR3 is CASSQWDSLGKAEAFF. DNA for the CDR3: TGTGCCAGCAGCCAGTGGGACAGCCTTGGGAAGGCTGAAGCTTTCTTT.

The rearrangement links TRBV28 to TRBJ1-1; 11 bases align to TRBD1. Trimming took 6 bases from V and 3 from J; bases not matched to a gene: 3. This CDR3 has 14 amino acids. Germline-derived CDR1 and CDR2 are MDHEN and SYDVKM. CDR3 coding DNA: TGTGCCAGCAGCCCGGGACAGGGGGACACTGAAGCTTTCTTT. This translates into CASSPGQGDTEAFF.

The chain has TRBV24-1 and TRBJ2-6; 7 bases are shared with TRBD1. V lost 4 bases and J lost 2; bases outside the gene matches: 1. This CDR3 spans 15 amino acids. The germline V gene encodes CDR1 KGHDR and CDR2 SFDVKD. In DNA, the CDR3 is TGTGCCACCAGTGACCAGGGGGCTGGGGCCAACGTCCTGACTTTC. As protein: CATSDQGAGANVLTF.

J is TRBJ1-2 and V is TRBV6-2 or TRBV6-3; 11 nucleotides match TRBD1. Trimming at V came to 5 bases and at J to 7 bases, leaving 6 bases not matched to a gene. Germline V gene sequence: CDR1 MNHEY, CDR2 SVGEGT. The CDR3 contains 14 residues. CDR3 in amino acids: CASSRTGGTVGYTF. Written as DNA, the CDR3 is TGTGCCAGCAGTCGGACAGGGGGCACAGTTGGCTACACCTTC.

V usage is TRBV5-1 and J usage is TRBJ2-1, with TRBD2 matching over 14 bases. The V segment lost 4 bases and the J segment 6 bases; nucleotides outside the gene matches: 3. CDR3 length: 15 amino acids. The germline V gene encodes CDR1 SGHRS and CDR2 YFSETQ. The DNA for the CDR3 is TGCGCCAGCAGCAGACTAGCGGGAGGGCCCAATGAGCAGTTCTTC. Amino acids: CASSRLAGGPNEQFF. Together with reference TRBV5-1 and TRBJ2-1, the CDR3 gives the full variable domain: KAGVTQTPRYLIKTRGQQVTLSCSPISGHRSVSWYQQTPGQGLQFLFEYFSETQRNKGNFPGRFSGRQFSNSRSEMNVSTLELGDSALYLCASSRLAGGPNEQFFGPGTRLTVL.

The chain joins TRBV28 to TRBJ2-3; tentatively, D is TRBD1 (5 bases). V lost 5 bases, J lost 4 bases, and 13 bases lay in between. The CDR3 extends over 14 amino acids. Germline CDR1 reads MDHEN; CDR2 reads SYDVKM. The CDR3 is CASSPPARADTQYF. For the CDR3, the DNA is TGTGCCAGCAGTCCCCCCGCCAGGGCAGATACGCAGTATTTT.

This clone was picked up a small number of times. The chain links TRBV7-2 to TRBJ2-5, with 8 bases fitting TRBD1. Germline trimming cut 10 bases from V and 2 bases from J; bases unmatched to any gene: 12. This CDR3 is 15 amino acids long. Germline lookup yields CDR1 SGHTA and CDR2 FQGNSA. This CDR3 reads CATTRTGTTQETQYF. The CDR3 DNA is TGTGCCACCACCCGGACAGGGACAACGCAAGAGACCCAGTACTTC.

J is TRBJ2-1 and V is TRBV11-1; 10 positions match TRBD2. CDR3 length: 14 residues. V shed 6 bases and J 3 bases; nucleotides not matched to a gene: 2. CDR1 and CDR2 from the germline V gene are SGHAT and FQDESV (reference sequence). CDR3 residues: CASSSGRYYNEQFF. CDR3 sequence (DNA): TGTGCCAGCAGTAGCGGGAGGTACTACAATGAGCAGTTCTTC.

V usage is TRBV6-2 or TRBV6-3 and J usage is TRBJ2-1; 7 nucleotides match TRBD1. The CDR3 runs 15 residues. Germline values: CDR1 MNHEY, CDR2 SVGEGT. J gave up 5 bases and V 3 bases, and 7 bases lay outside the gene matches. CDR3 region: CASSYPGQIHNEQFF. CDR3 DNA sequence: TGTGCCAGCAGTTATCCGGGACAGATACACAATGAGCAGTTCTTC.

DNA for the CDR3: TGTGCCAGCAGTTACTCCGGCGGAGGTCCCTACGAGCAGTACTTC. Translating gives CASSYSGGGPYEQYF. V and J are TRBV6-6 and TRBJ2-7, with a weak D call TRBD2 (5 bases). CDR1 is MNHNY and CDR2 is SVGAGI in the germline V gene (reference sequence). CDR3 length equals 15 residues. V lost 0 bases and J lost 2, with 11 bases in between.

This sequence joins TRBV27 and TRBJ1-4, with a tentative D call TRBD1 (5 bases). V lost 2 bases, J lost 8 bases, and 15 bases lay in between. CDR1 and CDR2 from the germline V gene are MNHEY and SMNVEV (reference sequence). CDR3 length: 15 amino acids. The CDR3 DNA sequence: TGTGCCAGCAGTTTAGGGACGGGGGGAACAGAAAAACTGTTTTTT. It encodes CASSLGTGGTEKLFF.

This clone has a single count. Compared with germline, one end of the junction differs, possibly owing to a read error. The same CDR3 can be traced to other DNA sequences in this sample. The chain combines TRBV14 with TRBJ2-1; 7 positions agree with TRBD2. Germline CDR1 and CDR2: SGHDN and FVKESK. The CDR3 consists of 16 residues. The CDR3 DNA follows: TGTGCCAGCAGTCAAGGGGCATGGCTAGCGGCCAATGAGCAGTTCTTC. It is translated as CASSQGAWLAANEQFF.

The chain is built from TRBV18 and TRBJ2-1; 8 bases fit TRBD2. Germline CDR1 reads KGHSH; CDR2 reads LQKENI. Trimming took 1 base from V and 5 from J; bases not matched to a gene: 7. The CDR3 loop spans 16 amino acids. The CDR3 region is CASSPRVAGTHNEQFF. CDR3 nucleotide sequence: TGTGCCAGCTCACCACGAGTAGCGGGAACGCACAATGAGCAGTTCTTC.

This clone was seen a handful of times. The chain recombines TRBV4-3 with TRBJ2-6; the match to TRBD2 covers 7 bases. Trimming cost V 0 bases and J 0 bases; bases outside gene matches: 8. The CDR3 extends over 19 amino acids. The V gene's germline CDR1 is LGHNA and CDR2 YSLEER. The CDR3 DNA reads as TGCGCCAGCAGCCAAGATGGATGGGACTACCACTCTGGGGCCAACGTCCTGACTTTC. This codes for CASSQDGWDYHSGANVLTF.

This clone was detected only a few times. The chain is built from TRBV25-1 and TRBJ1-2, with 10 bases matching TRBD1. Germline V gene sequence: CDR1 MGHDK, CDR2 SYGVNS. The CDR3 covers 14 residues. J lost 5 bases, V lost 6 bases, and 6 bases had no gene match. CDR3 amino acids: CASSHRDRGYGYTF. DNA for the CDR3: TGTGCCAGCAGCCACCGGGACAGGGGATATGGCTACACCTTC.

The CDR3 sequence is CASSYSGLEAFF. The DNA of the CDR3 is TGTGCCAGCAGTTACTCGGGACTTGAAGCTTTCTTT. This chain joins TRBV6-5 and TRBJ1-1; D is possibly TRBD1 (5 bases). This CDR3 contains 12 residues. The V and J ends lost 0 bases and 7 bases respectively, with 6 bases between them. Germline V gene lookup returns CDR1 MNHEY and CDR2 SVGAGI.

CDR3 sequence reads: CAWSDSPESPLHF. CDR3 in DNA: TGTGCCTGGAGCGACAGCCCGGAATCACCCCTCCACTTT. The chain combines TRBV30 with TRBJ1-6, with D tentatively TRBD1 (5 bases). The CDR3 is 13 amino acids. Trimming pared 3 bases from V and 10 bases from J, leaving 13 bases between. Germline V lookup: CDR1 GTSNPN, CDR2 SVGIG (reference sequence).

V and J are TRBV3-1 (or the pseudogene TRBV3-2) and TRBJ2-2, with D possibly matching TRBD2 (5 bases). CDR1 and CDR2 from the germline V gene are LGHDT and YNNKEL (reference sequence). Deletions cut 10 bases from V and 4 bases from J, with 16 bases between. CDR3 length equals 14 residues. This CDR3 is CATSPRTVTGELFF. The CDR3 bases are TGTGCCACCTCCCCCCGGACTGTCACCGGGGAGCTGTTTTTT.

The CDR3 coding sequence is TGTGCCAGCAGCCCCTACTCTAGCGGGAGGCCCACCGGGGAGCTGTTTTTT. Translation: CASSPYSSGRPTGELFF. The V call is TRBV7-9, the J call TRBJ2-2; 11 bases align to TRBD2. Germline loops: CDR1 SEHNR, CDR2 FQNEAQ (reference sequence). V trimming: 5 bases; J trimming: 4 bases; junction bases outside the gene matches: 9. The CDR3 length is 17 residues.

DNA for the CDR3: TGTGCCAGCAAGGAGGCTAGCGGGAGGAGACTCTACAATGAGCAGTTCTTC. Translation gives CASKEASGRRLYNEQFF. The V and J genes are TRBV2 and TRBJ2-1; 11 bases are a match to TRBD2. CDR1 and CDR2 (germline): SNHLY, FYNNEI. This CDR3 has 17 residues. J gave up 3 bases and V 7 bases, and 11 bases lay outside the gene matches.

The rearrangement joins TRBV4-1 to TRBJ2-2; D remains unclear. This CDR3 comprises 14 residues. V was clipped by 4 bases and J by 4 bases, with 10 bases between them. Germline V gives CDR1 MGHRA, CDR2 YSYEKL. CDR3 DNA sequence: TGCGCCAGCAGCCCACGACTTACCACCGGGGAGCTGTTTTTT. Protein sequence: CASSPRLTTGELFF.

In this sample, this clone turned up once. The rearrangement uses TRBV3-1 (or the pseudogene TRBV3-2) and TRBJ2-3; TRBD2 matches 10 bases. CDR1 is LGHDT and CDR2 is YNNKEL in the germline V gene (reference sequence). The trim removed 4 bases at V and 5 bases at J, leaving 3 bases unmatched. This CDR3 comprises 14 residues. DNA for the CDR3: TGTGCCAGCAGCCTAGGACTAGCGGAAGATACGCAGTATTTT. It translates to CASSLGLAEDTQYF.

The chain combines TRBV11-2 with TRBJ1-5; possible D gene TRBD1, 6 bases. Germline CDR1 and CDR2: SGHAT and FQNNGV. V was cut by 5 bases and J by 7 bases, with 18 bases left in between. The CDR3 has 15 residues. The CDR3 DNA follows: TGTGCCAGCAGCCCGGACAGTGCGGTCGGGCAGCCCCAGCATTTT. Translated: CASSPDSAVGQPQHF. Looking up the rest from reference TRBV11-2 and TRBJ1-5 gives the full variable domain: EAGVAQSPRYKIIEKRQSVAFWCNPISGHATLYWYQQILGQGPKLLIQFQNNGVVDDSQLPKDRFSAERLKGVDSTLKIQPAKLEDSAVYLCASSPDSAVGQPQHFGDGTRLSIL.